This entry lists 32 T cell receptor beta chains sequenced from one sample in a study of blood T cell repertoires in COVID-19. TCRdb keeps only in-frame clones here, not all; method: immunoSEQ multiplex PCR. Here the sample spans a few hundred thousand clones, approximately 85% being singletons. Material for sequencing was PBMCs or T cells enriched from blood (not recorded which). The receptors derive from a man aged 30 to 39 who had recovered from COVID-19.

This clone was found once. The rearrangement uses TRBV5-4 and TRBJ2-7; 10 nucleotides line up with TRBD1. CDR3 length equals 15 residues. The trim removed 3 bases at V and 0 bases at J, leaving 3 bases unmatched. Germline-derived CDR1 and CDR2 are SGHNT and YYREEE (reference sequence). CDR3 DNA: TGTGCCAGCAGCTCGGACAGGGGGGACTCCTACGAGCAGTACTTC. It yields the protein CASSSDRGDSYEQYF.

This chain uses TRBV6-2 or TRBV6-3 with TRBJ2-5; 8 bases line up with TRBD2. The length of the CDR3 is 14 residues. Germline V gene data show CDR1 as MNHEY and CDR2 as SVGEGT. V lost 5 bases and J lost 5; bases outside the gene matches: 7. The CDR3 is CASSKGSGVETQYF. The CDR3 DNA sequence: TGTGCCAGCAGTAAGGGTAGCGGGGTTGAGACCCAGTACTTC.

The chain couples TRBV7-8 to TRBJ2-1, with D unresolved. The V and J ends lost 2 bases and 4 bases respectively, with 6 bases between them. The CDR3 runs 13 residues. The V gene's germline CDR1 is SGHVS and CDR2 FQNEAQ. The CDR3 DNA reads TGTGCCAGCAGCTTAAACAGTTACAATGAGCAGTTCTTC. It codes for CASSLNSYNEQFF.

The chain couples TRBV7-3 to TRBJ2-1, with D tentatively TRBD1 (6 bases). Per the germline V gene, CDR1 is SGHTA and CDR2 is FQGTGA. The V and J ends lost 4 bases and 5 bases respectively, with 12 bases between them. This CDR3 contains 14 residues. The CDR3 spells CASSSGQSNNEQFF. Written as DNA, the CDR3 is TGTGCCAGCAGCTCGGGACAATCAAACAATGAGCAGTTCTTC.

The J gene is TRBJ1-2, the V gene TRBV5-1; D possibly corresponds to TRBD1 (6 bases). Trimming took off 3 bases at V and 8 bases at J, with 23 bases between the two ends. Germline lookup yields CDR1 SGHRS and CDR2 YFSETQ. This CDR3 comprises 16 residues. The CDR3 region is CASSWLNSRDTTGYTF. The CDR3, as DNA: TGCGCCAGCAGCTGGCTGAATAGCCGGGACACAACCGGCTACACCTTC.

The chain is built from TRBV11-2 and TRBJ1-1; D perhaps matches TRBD1 (6 bases). CDR1 and CDR2 from the germline V gene are SGHAT and FQNNGV. The CDR3 covers 15 residues. Trimming stripped 0 bases from V and 4 bases from J, with 12 bases between. The CDR3 here is CASSLDQGLSTEAFF. In nucleotides, the CDR3 is TGTGCCAGCAGCTTAGATCAGGGGTTAAGCACTGAAGCTTTCTTT.

In nucleotides, the CDR3 is TGTGCCAGCAGCGGACAGCATAATTCACCCCTCCACTTT. Residues: CASSGQHNSPLHF. The chain uses TRBV7-9 and TRBJ1-6, with D perhaps TRBD1 (6 bases). The V end lost 5 bases, the J end lost 5 bases, and 7 bases lay between the germline ends. Germline-derived CDR1 and CDR2 are SEHNR and FQNEAQ (reference sequence). This CDR3 contains 13 residues. The full variable domain, rest sourced from reference TRBV7-9 and TRBJ1-6, is DTGVSQNPRHKITKRGQNVTFRCDPISEHNRLYWYRQTLGQGPEFLTYFQNEAQLEKSRLLSDRFSAERPKGSFSTLEIQRTEQGDSAMYLCASSGQHNSPLHFGNGTRLTVT.

The chain uses TRBV30 and TRBJ2-7; D remains unclear. From germline, CDR1 is GTSNPN and CDR2 SVGIG (reference sequence). With 1 base removed from V and 0 bases from J, the gap between germline ends came to 7 bases. The CDR3 runs 13 residues. The CDR3: CAWSGGTSYEQYF. The CDR3 DNA follows: TGTGCCTGGAGTGGCGGAACCTCCTACGAGCAGTACTTC. The full variable domain, rest sourced from reference TRBV30 and TRBJ2-7, is SQTIHQWPATLVQPVGSPLSLECTVEGTSNPNLYWYRQAAGRGLQLLFYSVGIGQISSEVPQNLSASRPQDRQFILSSKKLLLSDSGFYLCAWSGGTSYEQYFGPGTRLTVT.

The chain links TRBV10-3 to TRBJ1-1; D may be TRBD1 (5 bases). CDR1 is ENHRY, CDR2 SYGVKD, per germline. The CDR3 contains 14 residues. V lost 8 bases to trimming and J lost 4 bases, with 17 bases between them. The CDR3 nucleotides read TGTGCCATCCGCCGGGGGGAGGAGAGCACTGAAGCTTTCTTT. Translating it yields CAIRRGEESTEAFF.

V gene TRBV2 combines with J gene TRBJ1-1; 8 nucleotides match TRBD1. CDR3 length: 14 residues. Germline V gene lookup returns CDR1 SNHLY and CDR2 FYNNEI. V dropped 3 bases and J dropped 4; count of bases not matched to a gene: 4. The chain's CDR3 is CASSEGRGLTEAFF. The CDR3 bases are TGTGCCAGCAGTGAGGGCAGGGGGCTCACTGAAGCTTTCTTT. Full variable domain (missing parts from reference TRBV2 and TRBJ1-1): EPEVTQTPSHQVTQMGQEVILRCVPISNHLYFYWYRQILGQKVEFLVSFYNNEISEKSEIFDDQFSVERPDGSNFTLKIRSTKLEDSAMYFCASSEGRGLTEAFFGQGTRLTVV.

The chain is built from TRBV24-1 and TRBJ1-6, with TRBD1 matching over 7 bases. The J segment lost 12 bases and the V segment lost 5 bases, leaving 12 bases of the junction unmatched. The CDR3 loop spans 15 amino acids. Per germline, CDR1 KGHDR and CDR2 SFDVKD. CDR3 in amino acids: CATSAAGTDIKPLHF. DNA for the CDR3: TGTGCCACCAGTGCCGCCGGGACAGATATTAAACCCCTCCACTTT.

The chain links TRBV2 to TRBJ1-5; D perhaps matches TRBD1 (6 bases). The length of the CDR3 is 15 residues. The V gene's germline CDR1 is SNHLY and CDR2 FYNNEI. Trimming cost V 4 bases and J 5 bases, with 15 bases left between them. The CDR3 loop is CASSVDRSPHQPQHF. CDR3 in DNA: TGTGCCAGCAGTGTAGACAGGTCCCCCCATCAGCCCCAGCATTTT.

The V and J genes are TRBV19 and TRBJ1-2; D unclear. CDR3 length: 11 amino acids. From germline, CDR1 is LNHDA and CDR2 SQIVND (reference sequence). V lost 5 bases, J lost 8 bases, and 9 bases lay in between. The CDR3 DNA follows: TGTGCCAGTAGTCTTGGCGGGGGCTACACCTTC. Its translation is CASSLGGGYTF. Combining the CDR3 with reference TRBV19 and TRBJ1-2 gives the whole variable domain DGGITQSPKYLFRKEGQNVTLSCEQNLNHDAMYWYRQDPGQGLRLIYYSQIVNDFQKGDIAEGYSVSREKKESFPLTVTSAQKNPTAFYLCASSLGGGYTFGSGTRLTVV.

The sample holds a few counts of this clone. This sequence joins TRBV6-5 and TRBJ1-2; 7 positions match TRBD1. The CDR3 runs to 15 residues. From germline, CDR1 is MNHEY and CDR2 SVGAGI. Trimming at V came to 6 bases and at J to 6 bases, leaving 13 bases not matched to a gene. CDR3 in amino acids: CASRDAAGDRDGYTF. The CDR3 nucleotides are TGTGCCAGCAGGGACGCTGCGGGCGACAGGGATGGCTACACCTTC.

The V and J genes are TRBV5-6 and TRBJ2-7; tentatively, D is TRBD1 (6 bases). Germline V gene data show CDR1 as SGHDT and CDR2 as YYEEEE. This CDR3 region has 12 residues. V shed 4 bases and J shed 4 bases, with 9 bases lying between them. CDR3 bases: TGTGCCAGCAGCATACAGGGATACGAGCAGTACTTC. This gives the protein CASSIQGYEQYF.

This clone has just a few counts. V usage is TRBV6-2 or TRBV6-3 and J usage is TRBJ1-5, with no clear D. Germline lookup yields CDR1 MNHEY and CDR2 SVGEGT. The CDR3 runs to 19 residues. V lost 4 bases and J lost 0, with 22 bases in between. The CDR3 nucleotides are TGTGCCAGCAGTTTCCAGACGGTGTTGAGCGACTATAGCAATCAGCCCCAGCATTTT. Translated, it gives CASSFQTVLSDYSNQPQHF.

The genes are TRBV5-1 and TRBJ2-5; D possibly corresponds to TRBD2 (5 bases). Germline CDR1 SGHRS, CDR2 YFSETQ. The germline V and J ends were trimmed by 4 bases and 1 base, with 17 bases remaining between them. The CDR3 contains 16 residues. The CDR3 protein is CASSIGHRGTQETQYF. For the CDR3, the DNA is TGCGCCAGCAGCATAGGCCACCGGGGTACCCAAGAGACCCAGTACTTC.

The rearrangement uses TRBV18 and TRBJ2-2; 7 bases map to TRBD1. CDR1 is KGHSH and CDR2 is LQKENI in the germline V gene. CDR3 length: 15 residues. V shed 3 bases, J shed 6 bases, and the junction held 7 bases outside the gene matches. The CDR3 region has the DNA TGTGCCAGCTCACCCTTCAGGGGGAAGGCCGGGGAGCTGTTTTTT. Amino acids: CASSPFRGKAGELFF.

J is TRBJ2-7 and V is TRBV14; 8 nucleotides agree with TRBD1. With 1 base clipped from V and 6 bases from J, the junction kept 8 bases outside the gene matches. The germline CDR1 and CDR2 sequences are SGHDN and FVKESK. This CDR3 is 15 amino acids long. The CDR3 protein is CASSQGGTGRSEQYF. CDR3 DNA: TGTGCCAGCAGCCAAGGAGGGACAGGTAGAAGCGAGCAGTACTTC. The variable domain in full, completed from reference TRBV14 and TRBJ2-7, reads EAGVTQFPSHSVIEKGQTVTLRCDPISGHDNLYWYRRVMGKEIKFLLHFVKESKQDESGMPNNRFLAERTGGTYSTLKVQPAELEDSGVYFCASSQGGTGRSEQYFGPGTRLTVT.

A single count supports this clone. This chain links TRBV30 with TRBJ1-2; D unclear. Per germline, CDR1 GTSNPN and CDR2 SVGIG (reference sequence). Between the trimmed V and J ends, which lost 8 bases and 12 bases, there was a span of 22 bases. CDR3 length: 12 residues. This chain's CDR3 is CASRSPGWKDTF. DNA for the CDR3: TGTGCCAGTCGGTCCCCCGGGTGGAAGGACACCTTC.

The V gene is TRBV2, the J gene TRBJ2-5; 8 positions match TRBD1. The CDR3 is 14 amino acids. Germline-derived CDR1 and CDR2 are SNHLY and FYNNEI. J lost 5 bases, V lost 5 bases, and 7 bases had no gene match. The CDR3 DNA is TGTGCCAGCAGTTCGAACAGGGGGAGTGAGACCCAGTACTTC. Translation gives CASSSNRGSETQYF.

The chain carries TRBV30 and TRBJ1-1; D gene unclear. V dropped 1 base and J dropped 1 base, with 16 bases sitting between them. The CDR3 loop spans 16 amino acids. Germline V gene data show CDR1 as GTSNPN and CDR2 as SVGIG (reference sequence). In DNA form, the CDR3 reads TGTGCCTGGAGTGAGCCCTATTCCCTAACGAACACTGAAGCTTTCTTT. Its protein product is CAWSEPYSLTNTEAFF.

This rearrangement joins TRBV3-1 (or the pseudogene TRBV3-2) to TRBJ1-5; tentatively, D is TRBD1 (6 bases). The length of the CDR3 is 14 residues. The germline gives CDR1 LGHDT, CDR2 YNNKEL (reference sequence). Trimming removed 7 bases at V and 8 bases at J, with 18 bases between. CDR3 DNA sequence: TGTGCCAGCAACCTCGGGTGGTCAGGGGAGCCCCAGCATTTT. The encoded protein is CASNLGWSGEPQHF.

DNA for the CDR3: TGTGCCAGCAGCTTATTGGGGGCTTCCTACAATGAGCAGTTCTTC. Its protein is CASSLLGASYNEQFF. The J gene is TRBJ2-1, the V gene TRBV7-2; possibly TRBD1 for D (6 bases). Per germline, CDR1 SGHTA and CDR2 FQGNSA. The CDR3 totals 15 residues. V gave up 2 bases and J gave up 1 base, with 9 bases separating them.

The V gene is TRBV2, the J gene TRBJ2-4, with a tentative D call TRBD2 (7 bases). The CDR3 totals 15 residues. Germline loops: CDR1 SNHLY, CDR2 FYNNEI. V lost 7 bases, J lost 6 bases, and 19 bases lay in between. The CDR3 coding sequence is TGTGCCAGCACTACCGAACAGGGAGGGCGAAACATTCAGTACTTC. Protein sequence: CASTTEQGGRNIQYF.

This clone occurred once. The chain recombines TRBV24-1 with TRBJ2-3, with 10 nucleotides matching TRBD1. Germline CDR1 reads KGHDR; CDR2 reads SFDVKD. The CDR3 extends over 16 amino acids. The junction had 7 bases not matched to a gene; V was cut back by 2 bases and J by 6 bases. The CDR3 here is CATSDSGTGARDTQYF. The CDR3 nucleotides read TGTGCCACCAGTGATTCCGGGACAGGGGCCCGTGATACGCAGTATTTT.

This clone was counted at least ten times. The V and J genes are TRBV6-2 or TRBV6-3 and TRBJ1-4; D is unclear. Looked up from germline, CDR1 is MNHEY and CDR2 is SVGEGT. Between the trimmed V and J ends, which lost 2 bases and 9 bases, there was a span of 10 bases. There are 13 residues in the CDR3. The CDR3 reads CASSYTSTQKLFF. The CDR3, as DNA: TGTGCCAGCAGTTACACGAGCACTCAAAAACTGTTTTTT.

This clone was counted a single time. The chain recombines TRBV4-3 with TRBJ1-3; 7 bases are a match to TRBD1. This CDR3 contains 16 residues. Per the germline V gene, CDR1 is LGHNA and CDR2 is YSLEER. V was clipped by 4 bases and J by 1 base; unmatched bases: 7. The CDR3 DNA is TGCGCCAGCAGCCGAAAGGGGGCCTTATCTGGAAACACCATATATTTT. It encodes CASSRKGALSGNTIYF.

The CDR3 is CASSPGQGPQETQYF. For the CDR3, the DNA is TGCGCCAGCAGCCCCGGACAGGGGCCCCAAGAGACCCAGTACTTC. The V call is TRBV5-1, the J call TRBJ2-5, with TRBD1 matching over 9 bases. Unmatched junction bases numbered 5, after V lost 4 bases and J lost 1 base. CDR1 is SGHRS, CDR2 YFSETQ, per germline. The CDR3 contains 15 residues.

The gene calls are TRBV19 and TRBJ2-1, with TRBD2 as a possible D gene (5 bases). This CDR3 is 15 amino acids long. Trimming shortened V by 2 bases and J by 3 bases, and 11 bases separated the two germline ends. The germline gives CDR1 LNHDA, CDR2 SQIVND (reference sequence). The CDR3 region has the DNA TGTGCCAGTAGTATATCAGCGGACGACTACAATGAGCAGTTCTTC. Encoded protein: CASSISADDYNEQFF.

The CDR3 spells CASSLAFSEQFF. The DNA of the CDR3 is TGCGCCAGCAGCTTGGCTTTTAGTGAGCAGTTCTTC. The chain carries TRBV5-1 and TRBJ2-1; no clear D gene. Germline-derived CDR1 and CDR2 are SGHRS and YFSETQ. The CDR3 consists of 12 residues. V gave up 0 bases and J gave up 9 bases, with 7 bases separating them.

This clone occurred a few times. The chain carries TRBV30 and TRBJ2-3; weak D call: TRBD2 (5 bases). The CDR3 is 16 amino acids. V was shortened by 7 bases and J by 1 base, with 21 bases between the two germline ends. Germline values: CDR1 GTSNPN, CDR2 SVGIG (reference sequence). CDR3 protein: CASRRGDAQGTDTQYF. CDR3 DNA: TGTGCCTCCCGCCGGGGAGACGCTCAGGGCACAGATACGCAGTATTTT.